One and the same sample provided the 18 T cell receptor beta chains below, sequenced in a study of cytomegalovirus exposure and HLA in healthy donors. Use of 60 Vbeta and 13 Jbeta primers characterized the PCR. Sequenced by immunoSEQ multiplex PCR; TCRdb stores in-frame clones only, minus some. The sample contains under 150,000 clones, about 82% of which appear only once. The sequenced sample consisted of PBMCs. The receptors were gathered from a boy under 18 in good health and CMV-seronegative.

The genes are TRBV5-6 and TRBJ1-1; 7 bases map to TRBD1. The CDR3 length is 15 residues. Germline CDR1 reads SGHDT; CDR2 reads YYEEEE. The V gene end was trimmed by 4 bases and the J gene end by 0 bases; junction bases not matched to a gene: 6. CDR3 nucleotides: TGTGCCAGCAGCCTCTCGGACAGGATGAACACTGAAGCTTTCTTT. Its translation: CASSLSDRMNTEAFF.

In this sample, this clone turned up once. CDR3 region: CASIRSGGQAFTPNTEAFF. The CDR3 DNA reads TGTGCCAGCATTCGGTCGGGGGGGCAGGCATTCACCCCCAACACTGAAGCTTTCTTT. The chain joins TRBV2 to TRBJ1-1; maybe TRBD1 (6 bases). In germline, CDR1 is SNHLY, CDR2 FYNNEI. V was clipped by 7 bases and J by 2 bases, with 29 bases between them. The CDR3 is 19 residues long. The entire variable domain, with the rest obtained from reference TRBV2 and TRBJ1-1, is as follows: EPEVTQTPSHQVTQMGQEVILRCVPISNHLYFYWYRQILGQKVEFLVSFYNNEISEKSEIFDDQFSVERPDGSNFTLKIRSTKLEDSAMYFCASIRSGGQAFTPNTEAFFGQGTRLTVV.

This clone was found a few times. V usage is TRBV4-3 and J usage is TRBJ2-1; 8 positions agree with TRBD2. This CDR3 is built from 16 residues. Germline lookup yields CDR1 LGHNA and CDR2 YSLEER. The V gene end was trimmed by 4 bases and the J gene end by 8 bases; junction bases not matched to a gene: 13. This CDR3 is CASSPRLARGRDEQFF. CDR3 sequence (DNA): TGCGCCAGCAGCCCCCGACTAGCGCGGGGTCGGGATGAGCAGTTCTTC.

The V call is TRBV13, the J call TRBJ2-7; the match to TRBD1 covers 11 bases. Germline assignment: CDR1 PRHDT and CDR2 FYEKMQ (reference sequence). The V segment lost 4 bases and the J segment 0 bases; nucleotides outside the gene matches: 5. There are 16 residues in the CDR3. In DNA, the CDR3 is TGTGCCAGCAGCTCCACGGGACAGGGGGACTCCTACGAGCAGTACTTC. Residues: CASSSTGQGDSYEQYF.

The genes are TRBV13 and TRBJ2-7; tentatively, D is TRBD1 (5 bases). CDR3 length: 14 residues. In germline, CDR1 is PRHDT, CDR2 FYEKMQ (reference sequence). The V end was cut by 4 bases, the J end by 2 bases, with 12 bases between. For the CDR3, the DNA is TGTGCCAGCAGCTCCCCTGGGGCCCCCTACGAGCAGTACTTC. Amino acids: CASSSPGAPYEQYF.

The chain recombines TRBV5-1 with TRBJ2-5; 9 bases map to TRBD1. Germline CDR1 and CDR2: SGHRS and YFSETQ. V shed 3 bases and J 5 bases; nucleotides not matched to a gene: 5. The CDR3 has 14 residues. The CDR3: CASSWGQGGETQYF. The CDR3 nucleotides are TGCGCCAGCAGCTGGGGACAGGGTGGGGAGACCCAGTACTTC.

The V and J genes are TRBV9 and TRBJ2-2; 13 bases agree with TRBD2. V lost 0 bases, J lost 6 bases, and 11 bases stayed unmatched. The CDR3 contains 19 residues. Germline-derived CDR1 and CDR2 are SGDLS and YYNGEE. CDR3 in DNA: TGTGCCAGCAGCGTAGCTACGTGGAGGACTAGCGGGAGCCCCGGGGAGCTGTTTTTT. Its translation: CASSVATWRTSGSPGELFF.

This chain links TRBV7-9 with TRBJ2-7; no definite D call. Germline CDR1 reads SEHNR; CDR2 reads FQNEAQ (reference sequence). CDR3 length: 18 amino acids. V was clipped by 1 base and J by 3 bases, with 22 bases between them. CDR3 amino acids: CASSLVLQTPHWIYEQYF. The CDR3 region has the DNA TGTGCCAGCAGCTTAGTGTTACAGACGCCTCACTGGATCTACGAGCAGTACTTC.

The J gene is TRBJ1-3, the V gene TRBV6-5; D possibly corresponds to TRBD1 (6 bases). The V and J ends lost 7 bases and 2 bases respectively, with 12 bases between them. The CDR3 length is 14 residues. CDR1 is MNHEY, CDR2 SVGAGI, per germline. CDR3 protein: CASTEQGAGNTIYF. The CDR3 DNA reads as TGTGCCAGCACCGAACAGGGAGCTGGAAACACCATATATTTT.

V is TRBV18 and J is TRBJ2-1; 10 nucleotides line up with TRBD2. V gave up 1 base and J gave up 1 base; unmatched junction bases: 16. The length of the CDR3 is 21 residues. Germline CDR1 reads KGHSH; CDR2 reads LQKENI. DNA for the CDR3: TGTGCCAGCTCACCACGCAGTCTAGCGGGAGTGGTCTCGAGTTCCTACAATGAGCAGTTCTTC. Its protein is CASSPRSLAGVVSSSYNEQFF.

J is TRBJ2-5 and V is TRBV10-3, with 7 bases that match TRBD2. CDR1 and CDR2 (germline): ENHRY, SYGVKD. The J segment lost 5 bases and the V segment lost 4 bases, leaving 4 bases of the junction unmatched. The CDR3 contains 13 residues. CDR3 sequence (DNA): TGTGCCATCAGTGGCTGGGGAGGGGAGACCCAGTACTTC. Translating it yields CAISGWGGETQYF.

CDR3 sequence (DNA): TGTGCCAGCAGTTGGCTAGCTCAAGACACAGATACGCAGTATTTT. It translates to CASSWLAQDTDTQYF. The chain combines TRBV2 with TRBJ2-3, with D possibly being TRBD2 (5 bases). Germline CDR1 and CDR2: SNHLY and FYNNEI. The CDR3 consists of 15 residues. Between the trimmed V and J ends, which lost 5 bases and 2 bases, there was a span of 14 bases.

V usage is TRBV9 and J usage is TRBJ2-3, with D possibly matching TRBD2 (5 bases). Germline lookup yields CDR1 SGDLS and CDR2 YYNGEE. The CDR3 is made up of 17 amino acids. V lost 3 bases, J lost 0 bases, and 17 bases lay in between. DNA of the CDR3: TGTGCCAGCAGCGCCACCGCACTAGATGCTAGCACAGATACGCAGTATTTT. It encodes CASSATALDASTDTQYF. Together with reference TRBV9 and TRBJ2-3, the CDR3 gives the full variable domain: DSGVTQTPKHLITATGQRVTLRCSPRSGDLSVYWYQQSLDQGLQFLIQYYNGEERAKGNILERFSAQQFPDLHSELNLSSLELGDSALYFCASSATALDASTDTQYFGPGTRLTVL.

V is TRBV7-2 and J is TRBJ2-7; 9 nucleotides line up with TRBD2. Looked up from germline, CDR1 is SGHTA and CDR2 is FQGNSA. Losses at the gene ends were 0 bases for V and 9 bases for J; bases not matched to a gene: 3. The CDR3 totals 13 residues. CDR3 nucleotides: TGTGCCAGCAGCTTAGCCGGCGGGGGGGGGCAGTACTTC. Translated, it gives CASSLAGGGGQYF. Full variable domain (outside the CDR3, taken from reference TRBV7-2 and TRBJ2-7): GAGVSQSPSNKVTEKGKDVELRCDPISGHTALYWYRQSLGQGLEFLIYFQGNSAPDKSGLPSDRFSAERTGGSVSTLTIQRTQQEDSAVYLCASSLAGGGGQYFGPGTRLTVT.

In DNA form, the CDR3 reads TGTGCCAGCAGCTCGGAGGATTACAATGAGCAGTTCTTC. Amino acid sequence: CASSSEDYNEQFF. The chain couples TRBV7-6 to TRBJ2-1; tentative D call: TRBD2 (5 bases). V was cut by 4 bases and J by 4 bases, with 8 bases left in between. Germline-derived CDR1 and CDR2 are SGHVS and FNYEAQ. The CDR3 sequence is 13 residues long.

The CDR3, as DNA: TGTGCCAGCAGCCGACTAGCGGGACTCACAGATACGCAGTATTTT. It is translated as CASSRLAGLTDTQYF. V usage is TRBV5-4 and J usage is TRBJ2-3, with TRBD2 matching over 11 bases. Losses at the gene ends were 4 bases for V and 2 bases for J; bases not matched to a gene: 3. CDR3 size: 15 residues. From germline, CDR1 is SGHNT and CDR2 YYREEE (reference sequence).

The chain carries TRBV6-5 and TRBJ2-7, with a tentative D call TRBD1 (5 bases). With 5 bases removed from V and 5 bases from J, the gap between germline ends came to 10 bases. CDR3 length equals 12 residues. Germline V lookup: CDR1 MNHEY, CDR2 SVGAGI. The CDR3 DNA follows: TGTGCCAGCAGTGCCAGGGAACACGAGCAGTACTTC. This codes for CASSAREHEQYF.

The chain's CDR3 is CASSSGGGQYF. For the CDR3, the DNA is TGTGCCAGCAGTTCGGGGGGTGGGCAGTACTTC. The chain is built from TRBV6-5 and TRBJ2-7; the match to TRBD2 covers 7 bases. Trimming took 4 bases from V and 9 from J; bases not matched to a gene: 3. This CDR3 comprises 11 residues. Germline V gene data show CDR1 as MNHEY and CDR2 as SVGAGI.